The rows below give T cell receptor beta chains drawn from one sample of a study of tumour-infiltrating T cells in Burkitt lymphoma. TCRdb keeps only in-frame clones here, not all; method: immunoSEQ multiplex PCR. Of several thousand clones in the sample, approximately 13% are singletons; the top ten hold roughly 25%. Sequencing was carried out using tumor tissue. Receptors were obtained from a human donor with Burkitt lymphoma. CDR3s include the opening cysteine and the closing phenylalanine or tryptophan. D genes are given only for firm matches. Size is omitted from some rows. Given values are once, few, many or a class for expanded clones.

>-|-|TRBJ1-2|TRBV10-1
CASSSGASRKTYGYTF
TGTGCCAGCAGTAGTGGTGCATCGCGAAAGACCTATGGCTACACCTTC
>-|-|TRBJ1-5|TRBV5-8
CASQDPNQPQHF
TGTGCCAGCCAGGACCCAAATCAGCCCCAGCATTTT
>-|few|TRBJ1-1|TRBV25-1
CASSPAMNTEAFF
TGTGCCAGCAGCCCCGCGATGAACACTGAAGCTTTCTTT
>-|large|TRBJ2-7|TRBV4-3
CASSPLDGYEQYF
TGCGCCAGCAGCCCTCTCGACGGCTACGAGCAGTACTTC
>-|few|TRBJ1-6|TRBV5-1
CASSLRPGTWSPLHF
TGCGCCAGCAGCTTACGTCCCGGGACTTGGTCACCCCTCCACTTT
>TRBD1|-|TRBJ1-1|TRBV28
CASSWRGLGAFF
TGTGCCAGCAGTTGGAGGGGGCTTGGAGCTTTCTTT
>-|-|TRBJ1-6|TRBV4-3
CASSQVQGYNSPLHF
TGCGCCAGCAGCCAAGTACAAGGTTATAATTCACCCCTCCACTTT
>-|-|TRBJ1-1|TRBV10-2
CASSESTQWATLVSMNTEAFF
TGCGCCAGCAGTGAGTCGACTCAGTGGGCTACCTTAGTATCTATGAACACTGAAGCTTTCTTT
>-|-|TRBJ2-7|TRBV28
CASRPKSSYEQYF
TGTGCCAGCAGGCCCAAGAGCTCCTACGAGCAGTACTTC
>-|few|TRBJ2-3|TRBV30
CALHRGSTDTQYF
TGTGCCCTCCACCGAGGTAGCACAGATACGCAGTATTTT
>-|few|TRBJ1-1|TRBV4-1
CASSQEGDEVAFF
TGCGCCAGCAGCCAAGAGGGGGATGAAGTAGCTTTCTTT
>-|hyperexpanded|TRBJ1-1|TRBV28
CASSSRSGWGTEAFF
TGTGCCAGCAGTTCGAGGTCGGGGTGGGGGACTGAAGCTTTCTTT
>-|-|TRBJ2-3|TRBV6-1
CASSEVAGRRDTQYF
TGTGCCAGCAGTGAAGTAGCAGGGCGGAGAGATACGCAGTATTTT
>TRBD1|few|TRBJ1-1|TRBV7-2
CASSLVGQGHTEAFF
TGTGCCAGCAGCTTAGTGGGACAGGGTCACACTGAAGCTTTCTTT
>-|few|TRBJ2-7|TRBV13
CASSLRGPYEQYF
TGTGCCAGCAGCTTACGGGGACCCTACGAGCAGTACTTC
>-|-|TRBJ1-1|TRBV5-5
CASSLAPGQDTEAFF
TGTGCCAGCAGCTTGGCGCCGGGCCAGGACACTGAAGCTTTCTTT
>-|-|TRBJ1-5|TRBV6-5
CASSPPGINQPQHF
TGTGCCAGCAGCCCCCCCGGCATCAATCAGCCCCAGCATTTT
>TRBD1|few|TRBJ1-2|TRBV6-6
CASLRGTGYGYTF
TGTGCCAGCTTGCGAGGGACAGGGTACGGCTACACCTTC
>TRBD2|-|TRBJ2-2|TRBV4-3
CASSQTSGRAWTGELFF
TGCGCCAGCAGCCAAACTAGCGGGAGGGCCTGGACCGGGGAGCTGTTTTTT
>TRBD2|few|TRBJ2-3|TRBV7-2
CASSVAGGLYTQYF
TGTGCCAGCAGCGTAGCGGGGGGGCTGTATACGCAGTATTTT
>-|-|TRBJ1-1|TRBV5-1
CASSTGPMAEAFF
TGCGCCAGCAGTACAGGGCCTATGGCTGAAGCTTTCTTT
>TRBD2|few|TRBJ2-1|TRBV10-3
CAISGTSGGGEQFF
TGTGCCATCAGTGGGACTAGCGGGGGGGGTGAGCAGTTCTTC
>-|-|TRBJ2-6|TRBV5-1
CASSLVSGYSGANVLTF
TGCGCCAGCAGCTTGGTTTCAGGCTACTCTGGGGCCAACGTCCTGACTTTC
>-|few|TRBJ2-1|TRBV19
CARTTLFYQECSHNEQFF
TGTGCCAGAACGACACTCTTCTATCAGGAGTGTTCCCACAATGAGCAGTTCTTC
>TRBD2|-|TRBJ2-7|TRBV6-1
CASRELAGAGNEQYF
TGTGCCAGCAGGGAACTAGCGGGAGCCGGGAACGAGCAGTACTTC
>-|few|TRBJ2-2|TRBV6-5
CASSPVNTGELFF
TGTGCCAGCAGCCCAGTGAACACCGGGGAGCTGTTTTTT
>-|large|TRBJ1-2|TRBV11-2
CASSFYEAYYGYTF
TGTGCCAGCAGCTTCTACGAGGCGTACTATGGCTACACCTTC
>-|-|TRBJ2-6|TRBV5-5
CASSWRGVNGANVLTF
TGTGCCAGCAGCTGGAGGGGGGTAAATGGGGCCAACGTCCTGACTTTC
>-|few|TRBJ2-1|TRBV27
CASRGGAVRNEQFF
TGTGCCAGTAGAGGGGGTGCAGTTAGGAATGAGCAGTTCTTC
>-|few|TRBJ1-5|TRBV6-6
CASTCQSRQFNQPQHF
TGTGCCAGCACGTGCCAATCTAGACAGTTTAATCAGCCCCAGCATTTT
>-|-|TRBJ2-3|TRBV10-3
CATQPTASTDTQYF
TGTGCCACCCAGCCGACAGCTAGCACAGATACGCAGTATTTT
>TRBD1|few|TRBJ2-7|TRBV19
CASSITGGSYEQYF
TGTGCCAGTAGTATAACAGGGGGTTCCTACGAGCAGTACTTC
>-|-|TRBJ2-7|TRBV7-2
CASSLGAMGGYEQYF
TGTGCCAGCAGCTTAGGGGCCATGGGGGGCTACGAGCAGTACTTC
>-|-|TRBJ1-1|TRBV10-3
CAISVGRGTEAFF
TGTGCCATCAGTGTAGGTCGCGGGACTGAAGCTTTCTTT